This T cell receptor (beta chain) was identified during a study of blood T cell repertoires in COVID-19. Method: immunoSEQ multiplex PCR; TCRdb's copy keeps in-frame clones and lacks some. The table includes 90,000 to 110,000 clones, about 90% detected once. The TCR sequence derives from a human donor in a cohort sampled during active COVID-19. The sample comprised peripheral blood.

The CDR3 sequence is CASSRAGGFDNEQFF. In nucleotides, the CDR3 is TGTGCCAGCAGTCGCGCGGGAGGTTTTGACAATGAGCAGTTCTTC. The gene calls are TRBV9 and TRBJ2-1; TRBD2 aligns across 8 bases. CDR1 and CDR2 from the germline V gene are SGDLS and YYNGEE. V lost 5 bases, J lost 5 bases, and 9 bases stayed unmatched. The CDR3 sequence is 15 residues long.